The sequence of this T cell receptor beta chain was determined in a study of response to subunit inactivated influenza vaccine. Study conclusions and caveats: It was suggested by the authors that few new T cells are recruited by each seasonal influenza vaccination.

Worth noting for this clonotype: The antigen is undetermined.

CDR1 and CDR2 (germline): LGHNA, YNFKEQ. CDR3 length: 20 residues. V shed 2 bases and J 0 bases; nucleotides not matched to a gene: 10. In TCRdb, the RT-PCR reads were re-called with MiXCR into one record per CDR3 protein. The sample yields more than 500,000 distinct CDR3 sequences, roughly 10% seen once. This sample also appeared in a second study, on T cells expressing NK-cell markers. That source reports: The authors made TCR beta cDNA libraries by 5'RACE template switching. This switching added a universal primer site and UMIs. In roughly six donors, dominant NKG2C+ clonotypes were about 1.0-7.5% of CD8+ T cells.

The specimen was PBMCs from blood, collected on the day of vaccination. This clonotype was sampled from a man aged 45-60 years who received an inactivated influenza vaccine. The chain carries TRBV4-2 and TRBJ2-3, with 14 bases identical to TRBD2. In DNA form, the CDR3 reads TGTGCCAGCAGCCAATCCTGGGGACTAGCGGGAGAAGCGAGCACAGATACGCAGTATTTT. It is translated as CASSQSWGLAGEASTDTQYF.